This T cell receptor beta chain derives from a study of human versus mouse CDR3 diversity and MHC coevolution. Background on the study: Reportedly, immunoSEQ detects one in 200,000 T cells with minimized PCR bias.

Points from the study as a whole: iCHAO1 estimated the human TCR beta repertoire at 1.5 million to 2 million clonotypes.

The germline V gene encodes CDR1 MNHNS and CDR2 SASEGT. The CDR3 consists of 16 residues. Trimming removed 3 bases from V and 0 bases from J; junction bases left unmatched: 6. Regarding this clone: Its antigen is undetermined.

Clones were read by immunoSEQ multiplex PCR, and TCRdb kept only the in-frame ones, dropping some. This sample has fewer than 80,000 clones; 85% to 95% occur once, and the top ten carry approximately 0.15%. Sequences were obtained from naive CD4+ T cells from blood. Indicated subset: CD45RO-negative CD62L-positive naive CD4 T cells. This receptor was obtained from a person aged 25 to 75 in good health. V and J are TRBV6-1 and TRBJ2-3, with TRBD1 matching over 7 bases. The DNA of the CDR3 is TGTGCCAGCAGTGACCCCGGGACAGCTAGCACAGATACGCAGTATTTT. Amino acids: CASSDPGTASTDTQYF.